A single sample is the source of the 11 T cell receptor beta chains below, sequenced in a study of T-cell reconstitution after alpha-beta-depleted transplantation in children. Unique molecular identifiers tagged the TCRbeta library. TCRdb itself ran the PCR reads through MiXCR, one entry per CDR3 protein. The sample records some 460,000 distinct CDR3 sequences, roughly 17% being singletons. The sample in question was PBMCs, mostly from graft donor cells, obtained 360 days after TCRalphabeta/CD19-depleted stem cell transplant. These receptors came from a boy under two years old who had a stem cell transplant for Wiskott-Aldrich syndrome, so the T cells may come from the graft donor.

This clonotype has a handful of counts. This chain connects TRBV28 to TRBJ1-1; the D is unclear. CDR3 size: 16 residues. The V end lost 7 bases, the J end lost 0 bases, and 18 bases lay between the germline ends. CDR1 and CDR2 (germline): MDHEN, SYDVKM. CDR3 sequence (DNA): TGTGCCAGCACCCGAATTATCGGGATCTTGAACACTGAAGCTTTCTTT. This encodes CASTRIIGILNTEAFF.

There are a few counts of this clonotype. The chain uses TRBV20-1 and TRBJ2-3, with D possibly TRBD2 on 5 matching bases. The CDR3 covers 17 residues. Trimming removed 0 bases from V and 6 bases from J, with 22 bases in between. CDR1 DFQATT and CDR2 SNEGSKA come from the germline V gene (reference sequence). The CDR3 here is CSARDPNCCGSGDTQYF. The CDR3 nucleotides are TGCAGTGCTAGAGATCCGAATTGTTGTGGGAGTGGGGATACGCAGTATTTT.

The J gene is TRBJ2-5, the V gene TRBV5-6, with D perhaps matching TRBD1 or TRBD2 (6 bases each). V shed 5 bases and J shed 6 bases, with 14 bases lying between them. Germline V CDR1 and CDR2: SGHDT, YYEEEE. The CDR3 is 13 residues long. CDR3 residues: CASSPQGRQTQYF. As DNA, the CDR3 is TGTGCCAGCAGTCCCCAGGGGAGGCAGACCCAGTACTTC. Complete variable domain (other parts from reference TRBV5-6 and TRBJ2-5): DAGVTQSPTHLIKTRGQQVTLRCSPKSGHDTVSWYQQALGQGPQFIFQYYEEEERQRGNFPDRFSGHQFPNYSSELNVNALLLGDSALYLCASSPQGRQTQYFGPGTRLLVL.

This clonotype was recorded a few times. The chain is built from TRBV5-1 and TRBJ1-1, with a possible D match to TRBD1 (5 bases). Germline CDR1 and CDR2: SGHRS and YFSETQ. V lost 1 base and J 4 bases, leaving 14 bases between the germline ends. The CDR3 is 15 amino acids. CDR3 sequence (DNA): TGCGCCAGCAGCTTGTTTCGCGGAAGGGGCACTGAAGCTTTCTTT. It specifies CASSLFRGRGTEAFF.

The rearrangement joins TRBV12-3 or TRBV12-4 to TRBJ2-1, with D perhaps matching TRBD1 (5 bases). V gave up 3 bases and J gave up 3 bases, with 12 bases separating them. The CDR3 is 15 residues long. The CDR3 sequence: CASSFGRTFYNEQFF. The CDR3 nucleotides are TGTGCCAGCAGTTTTGGCAGGACATTCTACAATGAGCAGTTCTTC.

The CDR3 bases are TGTGCCAGCAGCCTTTCAGGGCCGTATAATTCACCCCTCCACTTT. Protein: CASSLSGPYNSPLHF. J is TRBJ1-6 and V is TRBV11-2; D perhaps matches TRBD1 (5 bases). Trimming took off 5 bases at V and 4 bases at J, with 12 bases between the two ends. CDR3 length equals 15 residues. Germline loops: CDR1 SGHAT, CDR2 FQNNGV.

This chain uses TRBV6-2 or TRBV6-3 with TRBJ2-1; 7 bases fit TRBD2. V was pared by 6 bases and J by 5 bases, with 4 bases of the junction left unmatched. Germline V lookup: CDR1 MNHEY, CDR2 SVGEGT. CDR3 length: 13 amino acids. Here the CDR3 DNA reads TGTGCCAGCAGGGGGGGAGGGCACAATGAGCAGTTCTTC. It codes for CASRGGGHNEQFF.

With regard to this clonotype: Just one base apart from a much larger clone, this may be a read error. The chain combines TRBV20-1 with TRBJ2-1; perhaps TRBD2 as D (5 bases). CDR3 size: 15 residues. Germline CDR1 reads DFQATT; CDR2 reads SNEGSKA (reference sequence). Trimming pared 3 bases from V and 3 bases from J, leaving 15 bases between. The CDR3, as DNA: TGCAGTGCTAGCAAGATGGGCGGACTCTACAATGAGCAGTTCTTC. Residues: CSASKMGGLYNEQFF.

This clonotype has a handful of counts. This chain connects TRBV25-1 to TRBJ2-4; TRBD1 matches 10 bases. From germline, CDR1 is MGHDK and CDR2 SYGVNS. The CDR3 is 18 residues long. V lost 4 bases, J lost 0 bases, and 9 bases stayed unmatched. Here the CDR3 DNA reads TGTGCCAGCAGTGTAAGCGGGACAGGGGCTCTAGCCAAAAACATTCAGTACTTC. Protein sequence: CASSVSGTGALAKNIQYF.

This clonotype came up a few times. This sequence joins TRBV12-3 or TRBV12-4 and TRBJ1-6; 10 bases match TRBD1. After removal of 5 bases from V and 8 bases from J, the junction contained 9 bases not matched to a gene. The CDR3 loop spans 16 amino acids. The CDR3 reads CASSTGQGVMDSPLHF. In nucleotides, the CDR3 is TGTGCCAGCAGTACTGGACAGGGGGTAATGGATTCACCCCTCCACTTT.

The genes are TRBV5-1 and TRBJ2-3, with 10 bases aligning to TRBD2. The V gene's germline CDR1 is SGHRS and CDR2 YFSETQ. The CDR3 length is 15 residues. Unmatched junction bases numbered 11, after V lost 6 bases and J lost 7 bases. The CDR3 nucleotides are TGCGCCAGCAATGAGCGGGGGGGCCATTTTAATACGCAGTATTTT. Its protein is CASNERGGHFNTQYF.